Shown below are 6 T cell receptor beta chains from a single sample sequenced in a study of T cells after posttransplantation cyclophosphamide (dated by TCRdb to 2016 to 2017). Receptor libraries were prepared by the immunoSEQ multiplex PCR assay. TCRdb carries this immuneACCESS record with in-frame sequences only. Its versions omit some clonotypes, under half of them owing to an unresolved V gene in the studies checked, with the rest unexplained. The sample data list about 21,000 clones, and approximately 92% of these were observed just once. The ten top clones hold under 2% of the sample. A control cohort of 10 to 11 patients who had been given myeloablative marrow transplants with methotrexate plus a calcineurin inhibitor was sampled 1 year after transplant. Sample: PBMCs, taken around 370 days after allogeneic stem cell transplant with calcineurin inhibitor and methotrexate. These receptors all stem from a female patient aged 25-39 years who received an allogeneic stem cell transplant from an unrelated donor, was CMV-positive, and had acute and chronic GVHD. After a transplant, not all T cells may be the patient's own; some may come from the graft donor.

The chain couples TRBV9 to TRBJ1-6, with D maybe TRBD1 (6 bases). There are 19 residues in the CDR3. V was clipped by 1 base and J by 3 bases, with 20 bases between them. CDR1 and CDR2 (germline): SGDLS, YYNGEE. The CDR3 DNA is TGTGCCAGCAGCGTAAGGAGGGGGGAGGGCGCCGGCTATAATTCACCCCTCCACTTT. This codes for CASSVRRGEGAGYNSPLHF.

This chain connects TRBV6-6 to TRBJ2-1; TRBD2 aligns across 8 bases. The CDR3 covers 15 residues. Trimming took 5 bases from V and 5 from J; bases not matched to a gene: 8. The germline gives CDR1 MNHNY, CDR2 SVGAGI (reference sequence). CDR3 nucleotides: TGTGCCAGCAGTCAGAAGCGGGAGAGGGACAATGAGCAGTTCTTC. It encodes CASSQKRERDNEQFF.

This chain joins TRBV11-2 and TRBJ1-1; D remains ambiguous. This CDR3 spans 13 amino acids. With 2 bases removed from V and 2 bases from J, the gap between germline ends came to 6 bases. CDR1 is SGHAT, CDR2 FQNNGV, per germline. The CDR3 sequence is CASSLRRNTEAFF. In nucleotides, the CDR3 is TGTGCCAGCAGCTTACGGAGAAACACTGAAGCTTTCTTT.

The rearrangement links TRBV5-8 to TRBJ1-5, with no clear D. The germline V gene encodes CDR1 SGHTS and CDR2 YDEGEE. V lost 0 bases and J lost 0, with 4 bases in between. The CDR3 length is 14 residues. CDR3 sequence reads: CASSLDYSNQPQHF. CDR3 coding DNA: TGTGCCAGCAGCTTGGATTATAGCAATCAGCCCCAGCATTTT. Together with reference TRBV5-8 and TRBJ1-5, the CDR3 gives the full variable domain: EAGVTQSPTHLIKTRGQQATLRCSPISGHTSVYWYQQALGLGLQFLLWYDEGEERNRGNFPPRFSGRQFPNYSSELNVNALELEDSALYLCASSLDYSNQPQHFGDGTRLSIL.

This chain connects TRBV6-1 to TRBJ2-7, with TRBD2 matching over 8 bases. There are 15 residues in the CDR3. J lost 4 bases, V lost 6 bases, and 11 bases had no gene match. Germline CDR1 MNHNS, CDR2 SASEGT. CDR3: CASRSHGGARYEQYF. CDR3 DNA sequence: TGTGCCAGCAGATCCCACGGGGGGGCCCGTTACGAGCAGTACTTC.

This chain uses TRBV7-9 with TRBJ2-3, with 7 bases aligning to TRBD1. After removal of 1 base from V and 2 bases from J, the junction contained 9 bases not matched to a gene. Germline values: CDR1 SEHNR, CDR2 FQNEAQ (reference sequence). The CDR3 is 17 amino acids. The CDR3 coding sequence is TGTGCCAGCAGCTTAGTCGGGACAGTTGGGAACACAGATACGCAGTATTTT. As protein: CASSLVGTVGNTDTQYF.